This T cell receptor beta chain was observed in a study of T cells expressing NK-cell markers. Overall study findings and caveats: The HCMV specificity of the expanded NKG2C+ T cell clones stayed unresolved.

TCRdb reanalyzed the 5' RACE reads and collapses them to one entry per CDR3 protein, without DNA. The sample data list more than 400,000 distinct CDR3 sequences. The CDR3 length is 14 residues. Per germline, CDR1 SGDLS and CDR2 YYNGEE. As to this clonotype: Its target is unknown.

The chain joins TRBV9 to TRBJ2-2; TCRdb designates TRBD2, a call that cannot be tested without DNA. This TCR came from a woman between 18 and 70 years old in good health. Material: blood T cells: a sorted CD56 or NKG2C T cell subset, CD4+ or CD8+ T cells, or bulk PBMC T cells (not recorded which). CDR3 protein: CASSPSGVPGELFF. Full variable domain (missing parts from reference TRBV9 and TRBJ2-2): DSGVTQTPKHLITATGQRVTLRCSPRSGDLSVYWYQQSLDQGLQFLIQYYNGEERAKGNILERFSAQQFPDLHSELNLSSLELGDSALYFCASSPSGVPGELFFGEGSRLTVL.